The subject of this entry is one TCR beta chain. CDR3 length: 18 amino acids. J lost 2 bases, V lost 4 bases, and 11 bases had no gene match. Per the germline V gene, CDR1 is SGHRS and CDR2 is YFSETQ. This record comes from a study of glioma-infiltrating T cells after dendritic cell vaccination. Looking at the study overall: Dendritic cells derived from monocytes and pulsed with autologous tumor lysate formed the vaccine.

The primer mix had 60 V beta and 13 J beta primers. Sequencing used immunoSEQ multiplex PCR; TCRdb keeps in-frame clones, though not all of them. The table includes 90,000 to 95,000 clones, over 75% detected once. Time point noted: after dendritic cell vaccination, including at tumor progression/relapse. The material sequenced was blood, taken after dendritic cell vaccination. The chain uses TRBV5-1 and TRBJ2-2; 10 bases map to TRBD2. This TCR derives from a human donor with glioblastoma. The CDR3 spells CASSRRPSGSLNTGELFF. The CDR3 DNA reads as TGCGCCAGCAGCCGACGTCCTAGCGGGAGTTTAAACACCGGGGAGCTGTTTTTT.